These 10 T cell receptor beta chains were all obtained from the same sample, sequenced in a study of CD8+CD57+ T cells in acquired aplastic anemia. Genomic DNA served as template for TCR beta VDJ and CDR3 profiling. TCRdb reprocessed the reads via MiXCR and lists one record per CDR3 protein. The data hold 400,000 to 500,000 distinct CDR3 sequences, with approximately 70% observed a single time. Sequencing was done on a sample of sorted CD4+, CD8+, or CD8+CD57+ T cells (not recorded which) from PBMCs. Receptor source: a human donor in good health, serving as a control.

The rearrangement joins TRBV5-1 to TRBJ2-5; D is unclear. Looked up from germline, CDR1 is SGHRS and CDR2 is YFSETQ. The V end was cut by 4 bases, the J end by 5 bases, with 15 bases between. The CDR3 extends over 14 amino acids. CDR3 residues: CASSVGRSRETQYF. The CDR3 DNA reads as TGCGCCAGCAGCGTAGGAAGGTCCAGGGAGACCCAGTACTTC.

In the case of this clonotype: A junction end diverges from the germline sequence, so it may reflect a read error. The chain employs TRBV24-1 and TRBJ2-1, with D maybe TRBD2 (5 bases). The end of the DNA is better explained by TRBJ2-7, so the J call may be wrong. The CDR3 contains 15 residues. CDR1 is KGHDR, CDR2 SFDVKD, per germline. The CDR3 region is CPTSVFEAGYDEQYF. The CDR3 nucleotides read TGTCCCACCAGTGTTTTCGAGGCGGGCTACGATGAGCAGTACTTC.

The V call is TRBV5-1, the J call TRBJ1-6; a possible D gene is TRBD1 (5 bases). CDR1 is SGHRS, CDR2 YFSETQ, per germline. This CDR3 is built from 13 residues. Trimming removed 3 bases at V and 15 bases at J, with 16 bases between. The CDR3 reads CASSSVGGRHLHF. CDR3 in DNA: TGCGCCAGCAGCTCCGTTGGGGGACGTCACCTCCACTTT.

This clonotype was seen only once. The rearrangement links TRBV5-1 to TRBJ1-5, with TRBD1 matching over 7 bases. The junction had 11 bases not matched to a gene; V was cut back by 5 bases and J by 3 bases. Germline CDR1 SGHRS, CDR2 YFSETQ. The CDR3 totals 16 residues. Here the CDR3 reads CASSEAKGQNNQPQHF. Here the CDR3 DNA reads TGCGCCAGCAGTGAAGCCAAGGGACAGAACAATCAGCCCCAGCATTTT.

As to this clonotype: The junction shows a germline mismatch at one end, possibly a read error. This sequence joins TRBV24-1 and TRBJ2-5; perhaps TRBD2 as D (6 bases). Germline loops: CDR1 KGHDR, CDR2 SFDVKD. This CDR3 region has 14 residues. For the CDR3, the DNA is TGTGCCAGCAGTGTAGGAGGGGACCAAGAGACCCAGTACTTC. It translates to CASSVGGDQETQYF.

This clonotype was counted at least ten times. The chain uses TRBV27 and TRBJ1-6; no clear D gene. Deletions cut 3 bases from V and 2 bases from J, with 8 bases between. The germline V gene encodes CDR1 MNHEY and CDR2 SMNVEV (reference sequence). This CDR3 has 15 residues. CDR3 loop: CASSFGQPYNSPLHF. In nucleotides, the CDR3 is TGTGCCAGCAGTTTCGGGCAGCCCTATAATTCACCCCTCCACTTT.

The rearrangement joins TRBV20-1 to TRBJ1-4; possible D gene TRBD1, 6 bases. V lost 4 bases and J lost 7, with 13 bases in between. CDR1 is DFQATT and CDR2 is SNEGSKA in the germline V gene (reference sequence). The CDR3 length is 13 residues. The CDR3 DNA reads TGCAGTGCTACGGACTTAGGGGGTGAAAAACTGTTTTTT. Its protein product is CSATDLGGEKLFF.

This clonotype was counted only a few times. The rearrangement joins TRBV12-3 or TRBV12-4 to TRBJ2-7; D possibly corresponds to TRBD1 (6 bases). The CDR3 runs 15 residues. Between the trimmed V and J ends, which lost 4 bases and 2 bases, there was a span of 15 bases. CDR3 loop: CASSSRTASTYEQYF. As DNA, the CDR3 is TGTGCCAGCAGTTCGAGGACAGCGTCGACCTACGAGCAGTACTTC.

V is TRBV20-1 and J is TRBJ1-2; D ambiguous. This CDR3 is built from 14 residues. Looked up from germline, CDR1 is DFQATT and CDR2 is SNEGSKA (reference sequence). The V end was cut by 0 bases, the J end by 4 bases, with 12 bases between. DNA for the CDR3: TGCAGTGCTAGAGATCCCAGAAAAGGCTATGGCTACACCTTC. This translates into CSARDPRKGYGYTF.

This clonotype was counted at least ten times. This chain uses TRBV19 with TRBJ1-2; D gene unclear. The CDR3 has 11 residues. V was trimmed by 4 bases and J by 5 bases, leaving 5 bases between them. Germline assignment: CDR1 LNHDA and CDR2 SQIVND (reference sequence). CDR3: CASSTSYGYTF. For the CDR3, the DNA is TGTGCCAGTAGTACCAGTTATGGCTACACCTTC.